These T cell receptor beta chains were read from a single sample in a study of cytomegalovirus exposure and HLA in healthy donors. The protocol was immunoSEQ multiplex PCR, while the TCRdb copy is restricted to in-frame clones and leaves out a portion. Its clone listing holds fewer than 60,000 clones. The sample was PBMCs. The receptors derive from a woman between 40 and 55 years old in good health and CMV-seronegative. CDR3s include the opening cysteine and the closing phenylalanine or tryptophan.

TRBV2	TRBJ1-1	CASSGAGGSPEAFF
TRBV2	TRBJ1-5	CASSSDLEPQHF
TRBV30	TRBJ1-6	CAWTAGSHSPLHF
TRBV27	TRBJ2-1	CASSIREGGEQFF
TRBV29-1	TRBJ2-3	CSVSGRAGADTQYF
TRBV5-4	TRBJ2-3	CASSQWGLPGADTQYF
TRBV29-1	TRBJ1-1	CSVRGFNTEAFF
TRBV7-3	TRBJ2-4	CASSSGLAGATDIQYF
TRBV5-6	TRBJ1-6	CASGDRRNSPLHF
TRBV28	TRBJ2-7	CASSARLGDTGGAYEQYF
TRBV19	TRBJ2-1	CASSIGGFNEQFF
TRBV5-1	TRBJ1-2	CASSSDGAVYGYTF
TRBV7-2	TRBJ1-6	CASSLVAGNNSPLHF
TRBV6-1	TRBJ2-7	CASSEFVVTYEQYF
TRBV5-1	TRBJ1-2	CASSLGTGGHYGYTF
TRBV5-4	TRBJ1-5	CASSVDRVGGQPQHF
TRBV9	TRBJ1-2	CASRSRGGYTF
TRBV6-5	TRBJ1-2	CASSSLEAQSGGYTF
TRBV10-3	TRBJ2-1	CAISSGVNEQFF
TRBV29-1	TRBJ2-3	CSVATGGTDTQYF
TRBV2	TRBJ1-1	CASNRDGTEAFF
TRBV10-3	TRBJ1-1	CAISGGDTEAFF
TRBV6-5	TRBJ2-2	CASSPRLANGELLF
TRBV27	TRBJ2-5	CASSFDGPQETQYF
TRBV7-2	TRBJ1-6	CASSEMGRGNNSPLHF
TRBV5-6	TRBJ2-1	CASSLGEEQFF
TRBV6-5	TRBJ1-3	CASRQGANSGNTIYF
TRBV6-5	TRBJ1-2	CASSTRTGSYGYTF
TRBV5-1	TRBJ2-1	CASSRGLAGPYSDNEQFF
TRBV4-2	TRBJ2-3	CASSQELAGGTDTQYF
TRBV28	TRBJ2-5	CASSFSGEVSQETQYF
TRBV18	TRBJ2-7	CASSPTSSDYEQYF
TRBV18	TRBJ2-7	CASSSGLAGSYEQYF
TRBV6-1	TRBJ1-1	CASSEPGQGSPEAFF
TRBV2	TRBJ2-1	CASSEDAGGYNEQFF
TRBV5-4	TRBJ1-1	CASSLGQGDAFF
TRBV5-5	TRBJ2-1	CASSLGPEDEQFF
TRBV18	TRBJ2-7	CASSPTSGASYEQYF
TRBV6-5	TRBJ1-5	CASSYDSQSNQPQHF